This entry lists 28 T cell receptor beta chains sequenced from one sample in a study of fetal regulatory T cell absence and autoimmunity. TCRdb keeps only in-frame clones here, not all; method: immunoSEQ multiplex PCR. The table lists some 87,000 clones, about two thirds of them singletons. Sequencing was performed on pancreas tissue. These TCRs come from a male donor with IPEX syndrome.

This clone appeared once. The rearrangement links TRBV5-5 to TRBJ1-5; perhaps TRBD1 as D (6 bases). The V and J ends lost 3 bases and 4 bases respectively, with 11 bases between them. Germline assignment: CDR1 SGHKS and CDR2 YYEKEE (reference sequence). This CDR3 comprises 14 residues. CDR3 sequence: CASSYGTPNQPQHF. CDR3 bases: TGTGCCAGCAGCTACGGGACACCGAATCAGCCCCAGCATTTT.

This sequence joins TRBV2 and TRBJ2-7; 7 bases are shared with TRBD2. Germline V gene data show CDR1 as SNHLY and CDR2 as FYNNEI. This CDR3 has 14 residues. The trim removed 0 bases at V and 1 base at J, leaving 0 bases unmatched. CDR3 nucleotide sequence: TGTGCCAGCAGTGAAGCGGGAGGGTCCTACGAGCAGTACTTC. Protein: CASSEAGGSYEQYF. Full variable domain (missing parts from reference TRBV2 and TRBJ2-7): EPEVTQTPSHQVTQMGQEVILRCVPISNHLYFYWYRQILGQKVEFLVSFYNNEISEKSEIFDDQFSVERPDGSNFTLKIRSTKLEDSAMYFCASSEAGGSYEQYFGPGTRLTVT.

J is TRBJ1-6 and V is TRBV25-1; TRBD1 might be the D (5 bases). The V end lost 6 bases, the J end lost 4 bases, and 7 bases lay between the germline ends. The CDR3 has 13 residues. Germline values: CDR1 MGHDK, CDR2 SYGVNS. The CDR3 protein is CASRTEYNSPLHF. CDR3 nucleotides: TGTGCCAGCAGGACAGAATATAATTCACCCCTCCACTTT.

This clone was detected only a few times. This chain joins TRBV4-1 and TRBJ1-2; perhaps TRBD1 as D (5 bases). The CDR3 covers 11 residues. The germline V gene has CDR1 MGHRA and CDR2 YSYEKL. With 1 base removed from V and 13 bases from J, the gap between germline ends came to 10 bases. Here the CDR3 DNA reads TGCGCCAGCAGCCAAGGAGGGGTTTGCACCTTC. It yields the protein CASSQGGVCTF.

This chain connects TRBV5-6 to TRBJ2-1, with D unclear. With 0 bases removed from V and 7 bases from J, the gap between germline ends came to 11 bases. The V gene's germline CDR1 is SGHDT and CDR2 YYEEEE. The CDR3 totals 14 residues. Here the CDR3 DNA reads TGTGCCAGCAGCTTGGCCGGTAGGTGGAATGAGCAGTTCTTC. Its protein product is CASSLAGRWNEQFF.

This chain connects TRBV7-2 to TRBJ1-2; the D is unclear. Trimming shortened V by 1 base and J by 2 bases, and 8 bases separated the two germline ends. CDR3 length equals 14 residues. Germline CDR1 SGHTA, CDR2 FQGNSA. CDR3 coding DNA: TGTGCCAGCAGCTTAGAATACACCAACTATGGCTACACCTTC. It translates to CASSLEYTNYGYTF.

The V and J genes are TRBV2 and TRBJ2-7; 10 bases align to TRBD2. Germline CDR1 SNHLY, CDR2 FYNNEI. The V gene end was trimmed by 6 bases and the J gene end by 7 bases; junction bases not matched to a gene: 12. The CDR3 is 15 amino acids. CDR3 nucleotide sequence: TGTGCCAGCAGGCGAGGGAGCGGGGGGGCCGGAGAGCAGTACTTC. Translated: CASRRGSGGAGEQYF.

V usage is TRBV4-1 and J usage is TRBJ2-3, with 13 positions matching TRBD2. The CDR3 extends over 17 amino acids. The V and J ends lost 4 bases and 2 bases, in that order; junction bases with no gene match: 6. Germline V gene lookup returns CDR1 MGHRA and CDR2 YSYEKL. CDR3 in DNA: TGCGCCAGCAGCCGCCGACTAGCGGGGGGCGCCACAGATACGCAGTATTTT. Translated, it gives CASSRRLAGGATDTQYF.

The chain has TRBV2 and TRBJ1-1; the D is unclear. The germline gives CDR1 SNHLY, CDR2 FYNNEI. The CDR3 sequence is 12 residues long. Trimming took 10 bases from V and 1 from J, leaving 10 bases between them. In DNA, the CDR3 is TGTGCCACCTTGGCGGGGAACACTGAAGCTTTCTTT. This translates into CATLAGNTEAFF.

The rearrangement joins TRBV7-2 to TRBJ2-7; no clear D. CDR1 and CDR2 from the germline V gene are SGHTA and FQGNSA. V lost 0 bases and J 2 bases, leaving 14 bases between the germline ends. This CDR3 has 16 residues. CDR3 sequence (DNA): TGTGCCAGCAGCTTAGCATTATGGCAGGTCCCCTACGAGCAGTACTTC. Its translation is CASSLALWQVPYEQYF.

The gene calls are TRBV2 and TRBJ1-1; D is uncertain. CDR1 and CDR2 from the germline V gene are SNHLY and FYNNEI. The CDR3 spans 12 residues. V was cut by 6 bases and J by 4 bases, with 9 bases left in between. CDR3 nucleotide sequence: TGTGCCAGCAGGATGGGGTTCACTGAAGCTTTCTTT. Translation gives CASRMGFTEAFF.

This clone was observed a few times. This chain connects TRBV18 to TRBJ1-5, with D uncertain. Germline CDR1 and CDR2: KGHSH and LQKENI. Trimming cost V 3 bases and J 0 bases, with 12 bases left between them. CDR3 length: 16 residues. As DNA, the CDR3 is TGTGCCAGCTCACCTTCCCGGGCCTATAGCAATCAGCCCCAGCATTTT. It translates to CASSPSRAYSNQPQHF.

The rearrangement uses TRBV7-2 and TRBJ2-3; 8 nucleotides align to TRBD2. V gave up 1 base and J gave up 2 bases; unmatched junction bases: 5. CDR3 length equals 16 residues. The germline V gene has CDR1 SGHTA and CDR2 FQGNSA. DNA of the CDR3: TGTGCCAGCAGCTTAGAGCGGGGGCGACCCACAGATACGCAGTATTTT. Its protein product is CASSLERGRPTDTQYF. The whole variable domain, remainder taken from reference TRBV7-2 and TRBJ2-3, is GAGVSQSPSNKVTEKGKDVELRCDPISGHTALYWYRQSLGQGLEFLIYFQGNSAPDKSGLPSDRFSAERTGGSVSTLTIQRTQQEDSAVYLCASSLERGRPTDTQYFGPGTRLTVL.

The chain uses TRBV13 and TRBJ2-3, with D unresolved. Per the germline V gene, CDR1 is PRHDT and CDR2 is FYEKMQ (reference sequence). The germline V and J ends were trimmed by 0 bases and 0 bases, with 13 bases remaining between them. CDR3 size: 17 residues. Written as DNA, the CDR3 is TGTGCCAGCAGCTTAGGGACCCCCCCCATTAGCACAGATACGCAGTATTTT. Its protein product is CASSLGTPPISTDTQYF.

The chain couples TRBV9 to TRBJ1-3; weak D call: TRBD1 (6 bases). The CDR3 runs to 15 residues. Trimming pared 0 bases from V and 0 bases from J, leaving 7 bases between. Germline CDR1 reads SGDLS; CDR2 reads YYNGEE. This CDR3 reads CASSVGGHSGNTIYF. DNA of the CDR3: TGTGCCAGCAGCGTAGGGGGGCACTCTGGAAACACCATATATTTT. Full variable domain (rest looked up from reference TRBV9 and TRBJ1-3): DSGVTQTPKHLITATGQRVTLRCSPRSGDLSVYWYQQSLDQGLQFLIQYYNGEERAKGNILERFSAQQFPDLHSELNLSSLELGDSALYFCASSVGGHSGNTIYFGEGSWLTVV.

The rearrangement uses TRBV27 and TRBJ1-2; 7 nucleotides agree with TRBD1. V was pared by 6 bases and J by 2 bases, with 9 bases of the junction left unmatched. The CDR3 runs 15 residues. Germline values: CDR1 MNHEY, CDR2 SMNVEV (reference sequence). Here the CDR3 reads CASRFLGGANYGYTF. Here the CDR3 DNA reads TGTGCCAGCAGATTCTTAGGGGGCGCCAACTATGGCTACACCTTC.

The chain combines TRBV9 with TRBJ2-1; D not resolved. The germline V gene encodes CDR1 SGDLS and CDR2 YYNGEE. Trimming removed 0 bases from V and 5 bases from J, with 9 bases in between. The CDR3 runs 14 residues. CDR3 amino acids: CASSVGATNNEQFF. Here the CDR3 DNA reads TGTGCCAGCAGCGTAGGGGCCACCAACAATGAGCAGTTCTTC.

The chain combines TRBV19 with TRBJ1-2; TRBD1 aligns across 7 bases. The CDR3 covers 14 residues. Germline CDR1 reads LNHDA; CDR2 reads SQIVND (reference sequence). J lost 4 bases, V lost 6 bases, and 8 bases had no gene match. CDR3 sequence reads: CASSRGGQIYGYTF. In nucleotides, the CDR3 is TGTGCCAGTAGCCGGGGGGGACAGATCTATGGCTACACCTTC. Full variable domain (missing parts from reference TRBV19 and TRBJ1-2): DGGITQSPKYLFRKEGQNVTLSCEQNLNHDAMYWYRQDPGQGLRLIYYSQIVNDFQKGDIAEGYSVSREKKESFPLTVTSAQKNPTAFYLCASSRGGQIYGYTFGSGTRLTVV.

The V gene is TRBV7-9, the J gene TRBJ1-1, with D uncertain. Trimming removed 2 bases at V and 5 bases at J, with 15 bases between. The CDR3 covers 15 residues. Looked up from germline, CDR1 is SEHNR and CDR2 is FQNEAQ (reference sequence). The CDR3 protein is CASSLSREPLTEAFF. CDR3 DNA sequence: TGTGCCAGCAGCTTAAGCCGCGAACCCTTGACTGAAGCTTTCTTT.

The chain recombines TRBV9 with TRBJ1-6; 8 bases match TRBD1. V lost 0 bases and J lost 0; bases outside the gene matches: 5. Germline values: CDR1 SGDLS, CDR2 YYNGEE. The CDR3 totals 18 residues. CDR3 loop: CASSVARDRSSYNSPLHF. For the CDR3, the DNA is TGTGCCAGCAGCGTAGCTCGGGACAGGAGCTCCTATAATTCACCCCTCCACTTT.

This chain joins TRBV5-1 and TRBJ2-5; TRBD1 might be the D (5 bases). V was pared by 0 bases and J by 2 bases, with 11 bases between. The germline V gene encodes CDR1 SGHRS and CDR2 YFSETQ. The CDR3 is 15 amino acids. For the CDR3, the DNA is TGCGCCAGCAGCTTGGGGCGGCAGGGACAAGAGACCCAGTACTTC. Protein: CASSLGRQGQETQYF.

The chain couples TRBV29-1 to TRBJ2-7; 7 bases map to TRBD1. In germline, CDR1 is SQVTM, CDR2 ANQGSEA. The CDR3 consists of 12 residues. J was trimmed by 9 bases and V by 3 bases; bases with no gene match: 8. CDR3 in DNA: TGCAGCGTTGACTCTGGGACAGACTCGCAGTACTTC. Translation gives CSVDSGTDSQYF.

The gene calls are TRBV7-6 and TRBJ2-1; D is unclear. There are 16 residues in the CDR3. Trimming pared 5 bases from V and 2 bases from J, leaving 16 bases between. CDR1 SGHVS and CDR2 FNYEAQ come from the germline V gene. CDR3 coding DNA: TGTGCCAGCAGCCCCGCTAGGGCAAGACCCTACAATGAGCAGTTCTTC. This codes for CASSPARARPYNEQFF.

This clone was found a few times. The genes are TRBV27 and TRBJ2-7; D is perhaps TRBD1 or TRBD2 (5 bases each). Trimming removed 4 bases at V and 4 bases at J, with 8 bases between. Per the germline V gene, CDR1 is MNHEY and CDR2 is SMNVEV (reference sequence). CDR3 length: 12 residues. This CDR3 reads CASSWDGYEQYF. The CDR3 nucleotides are TGTGCCAGCAGTTGGGACGGATACGAGCAGTACTTC.

The J gene is TRBJ2-1, the V gene TRBV5-1; no clear D. Germline assignment: CDR1 SGHRS and CDR2 YFSETQ. With 0 bases removed from V and 5 bases from J, the gap between germline ends came to 3 bases. This CDR3 is built from 12 residues. The DNA of the CDR3 is TGCGCCAGCAGCTTGGACAACAATGAGCAGTTCTTC. The encoded protein is CASSLDNNEQFF.

The chain couples TRBV6-9 to TRBJ2-7, with D unresolved. The CDR3 runs 12 residues. Germline V gives CDR1 MNHGY, CDR2 SVAAGI. V was pared by 0 bases and J by 4 bases, with 4 bases between. The CDR3 reads CASSYSSYEQYF. DNA for the CDR3: TGTGCCAGCAGTTATTCGAGTTACGAGCAGTACTTC.

This clone was counted a few times. The V call is TRBV7-2, the J call TRBJ2-4; 11 nucleotides align to TRBD2. Germline V gene data show CDR1 as SGHTA and CDR2 as FQGNSA. This CDR3 has 16 residues. V was pared by 5 bases and J by 1 base, with 4 bases of the junction left unmatched. Here the CDR3 reads CASSPRLAGAKNIQYF. The CDR3, as DNA: TGTGCCAGCAGCCCTCGACTAGCGGGGGCCAAAAACATTCAGTACTTC.

V is TRBV5-8 and J is TRBJ2-7, with 9 bases that match TRBD1. The trim removed 0 bases at V and 3 bases at J, leaving 1 base unmatched. The CDR3 length is 14 residues. From germline, CDR1 is SGHTS and CDR2 YDEGEE. This chain's CDR3 is CASSLDRGRYEQYF. The CDR3 DNA is TGTGCCAGCAGCTTGGACAGGGGGCGCTACGAGCAGTACTTC.